This T cell receptor beta chain was sequenced during a study of T cell responses to AZD1222 COVID-19 vaccine. Findings and limits, study-wide: The study found vaccine-associated CD4 TCRs spanning spike, dominant at 160-218 and 743-854. Repertoires were collected only later (after the peak T cell response had occurred). Possibly, clonal diversity was underestimated; donors were largely white British and included more females. Within unmutated variant regions lay the reported targets of nearly half of spike-specific TCRs.

The CDR3 consists of 14 residues. The V end lost 3 bases, the J end lost 10 bases, and 14 bases lay between the germline ends. Germline V gene sequence: CDR1 SGHDT, CDR2 YYEEEE. The repertoire was sequenced with immunoSEQ multiplex PCR; TCRdb's copy has only in-frame clones and lacks some. The data contain around 100,000 clones, around 87% of them seen just once; the ten biggest clones take up 4% to 4.5%. Comments on this clone: Its specificity is not known.

This chain uses TRBV5-6 with TRBJ1-6, with D tentatively TRBD1 (6 bases). The sample was peripheral blood, taken on day 0 of MenACWY control vaccination. The receptor was isolated from an adult in good health. The CDR3 region is CASSSIIQGSPLHF. CDR3 in DNA: TGTGCCAGCAGCTCCATAATACAGGGATCACCCCTCCACTTT.